One T cell receptor beta chain is described in this entry. The assay was immunoSEQ multiplex PCR, and TCRdb's table has in-frame clones only and misses some. The table has about 82,000 clones, about four fifths seen once. CDR3 length: 14 amino acids. V lost 4 bases and J 12 bases, leaving 18 bases between the germline ends. This record belongs to a study of glioma-infiltrating T cells after dendritic cell vaccination. The time point here: after dendritic cell vaccination, including at tumor progression/relapse. The receptor was derived from a human donor with glioblastoma. V and J are TRBV23-1 and TRBJ1-4; weak D call: TRBD1 (5 bases). TRBV23-1 is labeled an ORF, and its function is uncertain. The sample consisted of blood, taken after dendritic cell vaccination. CDR3 in DNA: TGCGCCAGCAGTCCAATCTTCCAGGGACTAGAACTGTTTTTT. This codes for CASSPIFQGLELFF.